This T cell receptor (beta chain) was recorded in a study of Graves' ophthalmopathy and Graves' hyperthyroidism. Amplified material comprised TCR beta CDR3 regions derived from RNA transcripts. An initial RT-PCR round employing HTBI primers preceded a second-round multiplex PCR. MiXCR, run by TCRdb on the multiplex PCR reads, gives a single entry per CDR3 protein. This table has about 620,000 distinct CDR3 sequences, 22% appearing once. CDR3 length equals 16 residues. Germline V lookup: CDR1 MNHNS, CDR2 SASEGT. V shed 5 bases and J 6 bases; nucleotides not matched to a gene: 10. The rearrangement uses TRBV6-1 and TRBJ1-5, with 10 bases fitting TRBD1. This TCR came from a young woman with stable Graves' hyperthyroidism. Some clones in this sample may be carry-over from other donors' samples. The source material was peripheral blood. CDR3 protein: CASSLNPGTGAQPQHF. The CDR3 bases are TGTGCCAGCAGTCTAAACCCCGGGACAGGGGCTCAGCCCCAGCATTTT.